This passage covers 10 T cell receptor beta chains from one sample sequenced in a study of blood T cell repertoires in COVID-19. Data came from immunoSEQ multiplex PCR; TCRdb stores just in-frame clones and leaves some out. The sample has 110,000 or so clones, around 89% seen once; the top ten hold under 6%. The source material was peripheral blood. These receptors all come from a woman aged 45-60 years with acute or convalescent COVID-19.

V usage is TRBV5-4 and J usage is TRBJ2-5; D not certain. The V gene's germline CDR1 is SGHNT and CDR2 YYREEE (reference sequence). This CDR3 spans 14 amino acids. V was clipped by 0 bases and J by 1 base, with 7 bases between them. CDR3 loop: CASSLDPLQETQYF. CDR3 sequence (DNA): TGTGCCAGCAGCTTGGATCCCCTCCAAGAGACCCAGTACTTC.

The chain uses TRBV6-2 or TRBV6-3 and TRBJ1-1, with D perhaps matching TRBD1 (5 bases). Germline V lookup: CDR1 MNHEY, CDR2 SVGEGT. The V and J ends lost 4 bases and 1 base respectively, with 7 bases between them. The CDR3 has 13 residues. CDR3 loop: CASSSGQNTEAFF. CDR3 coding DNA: TGTGCCAGCAGTTCAGGACAGAACACTGAAGCTTTCTTT.

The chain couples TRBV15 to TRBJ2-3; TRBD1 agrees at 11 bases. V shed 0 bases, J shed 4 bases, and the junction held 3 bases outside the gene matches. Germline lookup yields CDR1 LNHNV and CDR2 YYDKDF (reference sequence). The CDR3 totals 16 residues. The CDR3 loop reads CATSRDVGQGADTQYF. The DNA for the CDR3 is TGTGCCACCAGCAGAGACGTGGGACAGGGGGCAGATACGCAGTATTTT.

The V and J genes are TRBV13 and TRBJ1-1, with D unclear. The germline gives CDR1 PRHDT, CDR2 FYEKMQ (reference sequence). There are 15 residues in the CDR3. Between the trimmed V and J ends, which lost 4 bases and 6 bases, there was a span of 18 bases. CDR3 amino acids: CASSSIKVMGAEAFF. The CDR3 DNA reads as TGTGCCAGCAGCTCAATTAAGGTGATGGGCGCTGAAGCTTTCTTT. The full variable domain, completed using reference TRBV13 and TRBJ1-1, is AAGVIQSPRHLIKEKRETATLKCYPIPRHDTVYWYQQGPGQDPQFLISFYEKMQSDKGSIPDRFSAQQFSDYHSELNMSSLELGDSALYFCASSSIKVMGAEAFFGQGTRLTVV.

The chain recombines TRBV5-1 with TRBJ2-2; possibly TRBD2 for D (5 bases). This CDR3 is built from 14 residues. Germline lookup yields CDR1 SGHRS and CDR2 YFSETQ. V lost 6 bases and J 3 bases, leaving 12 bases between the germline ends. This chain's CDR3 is CASTSDLYTGELFF. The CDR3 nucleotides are TGCGCCAGCACCTCGGACTTGTACACCGGGGAGCTGTTTTTT.

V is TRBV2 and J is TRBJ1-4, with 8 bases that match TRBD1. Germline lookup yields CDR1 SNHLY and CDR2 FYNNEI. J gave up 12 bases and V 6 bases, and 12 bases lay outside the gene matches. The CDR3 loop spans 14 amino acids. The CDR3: CASRDRDVGGELFF. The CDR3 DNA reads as TGTGCCAGCAGGGACAGGGATGTTGGGGGGGAACTGTTTTTT.

CDR3 amino acids: CASSLTAPYGYTF. Written as DNA, the CDR3 is TGTGCCAGCAGCTTGACAGCACCCTATGGCTACACCTTC. V and J are TRBV5-6 and TRBJ1-2; no definite D call. The germline V gene encodes CDR1 SGHDT and CDR2 YYEEEE. The CDR3 has 13 residues. The V gene lost 1 base and the J gene lost 4 bases, with 8 bases spanning the gap.

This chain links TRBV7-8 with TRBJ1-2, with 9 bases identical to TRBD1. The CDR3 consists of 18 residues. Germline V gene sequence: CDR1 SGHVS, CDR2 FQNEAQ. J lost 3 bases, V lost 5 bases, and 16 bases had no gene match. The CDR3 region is CASSPIPGQGGGDYGYTF. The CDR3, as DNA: TGTGCCAGCAGCCCCATCCCGGGACAGGGTGGGGGGGACTATGGCTACACCTTC. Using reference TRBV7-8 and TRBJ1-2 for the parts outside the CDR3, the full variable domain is GAGVSQSPRYKVAKRGQDVALRCDPISGHVSLFWYQQALGQGPEFLTYFQNEAQLDKSGLPSDRFFAERPEGSVSTLKIQRTQQEDSAVYLCASSPIPGQGGGDYGYTFGSGTRLTVV.

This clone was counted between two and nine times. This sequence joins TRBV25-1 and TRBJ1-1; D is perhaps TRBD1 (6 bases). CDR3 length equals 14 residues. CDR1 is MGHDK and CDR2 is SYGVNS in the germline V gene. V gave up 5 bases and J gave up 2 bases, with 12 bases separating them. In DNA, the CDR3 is TGTGCCAGCAGTTCTACGGACAGTAACACTGAAGCTTTCTTT. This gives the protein CASSSTDSNTEAFF.

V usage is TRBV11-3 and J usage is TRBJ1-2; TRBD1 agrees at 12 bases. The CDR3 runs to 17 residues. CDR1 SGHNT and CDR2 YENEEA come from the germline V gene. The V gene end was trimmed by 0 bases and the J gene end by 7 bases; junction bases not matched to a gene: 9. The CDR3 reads CASSLDWRPGQGAGYTF. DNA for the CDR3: TGTGCCAGCAGCTTAGATTGGAGACCGGGACAGGGGGCTGGCTACACCTTC.